The 29 T cell receptor beta chains below all came from one sample that was sequenced in a study of control samples from healthy donors and cancer patients. Method: immunoSEQ multiplex PCR; TCRdb's copy keeps in-frame clones and lacks some. Counted here are some 80,000 clones, about 90% occurring once; the ten biggest clones make up 5.5%. What was sequenced was blood. The receptors originated from a man aged 45 to 65 in good health.

This chain joins TRBV4-1 and TRBJ1-1, with 12 bases identical to TRBD1. The V gene's germline CDR1 is MGHRA and CDR2 YSYEKL. The CDR3 totals 20 residues. V shed 0 bases, J shed 7 bases, and the junction held 18 bases outside the gene matches. CDR3 sequence: CASSQEGGQGALKDEIEAFF. In DNA, the CDR3 is TGCGCCAGCAGCCAAGAAGGGGGACAGGGGGCGCTTAAGGATGAAATTGAAGCTTTCTTT.

V is TRBV10-2 and J is TRBJ2-4; D might be TRBD1 or TRBD2, each matching 5 bases. The CDR3 is made up of 14 amino acids. The V gene lost 4 bases and the J gene lost 7 bases, with 14 bases spanning the gap. From germline, CDR1 is WSHSY and CDR2 SAAADI. CDR3 sequence: CASSGDSRRNIQYF. The CDR3, as DNA: TGCGCCAGCAGTGGCGACAGCCGGAGGAACATTCAGTACTTC.

J is TRBJ1-1 and V is TRBV29-1; tentative D call: TRBD1 (5 bases). V was cut by 5 bases and J by 5 bases, with 15 bases left in between. CDR1 is SQVTM, CDR2 ANQGSEA, per germline. The CDR3 extends over 13 amino acids. In DNA form, the CDR3 reads TGCAGCGTTCTCTCCAGGGAGGGGACTGAAGCTTTCTTT. Amino acids: CSVLSREGTEAFF.

The chain couples TRBV2 to TRBJ1-5; the D is unclear. The V end was cut by 8 bases, the J end by 0 bases, with 11 bases between. The CDR3 length is 14 residues. CDR1 is SNHLY and CDR2 is FYNNEI in the germline V gene. The CDR3 DNA is TGTGCCAGCCGGAAGGAGATTAGCAATCAGCCCCAGCATTTT. As protein: CASRKEISNQPQHF.

The chain employs TRBV6-6 and TRBJ1-5; unclear D gene. The germline CDR1 and CDR2 sequences are MNHNY and SVGAGI (reference sequence). V dropped 2 bases and J dropped 2 bases, with 1 base sitting between them. The CDR3 length is 12 residues. CDR3 protein: CASSYGNQPQHF. CDR3 bases: TGTGCCAGCAGTTACGGCAATCAGCCCCAGCATTTT.

This clone has more than one count but fewer than ten. The V gene is TRBV11-2, the J gene TRBJ2-7, with 9 positions matching TRBD2. From germline, CDR1 is SGHAT and CDR2 FQNNGV. The CDR3 runs 13 residues. Germline trimming cut 1 base from V and 6 bases from J; bases unmatched to any gene: 1. The CDR3 coding sequence is TGTGCCAGCAGCTTAGTACTAGCGGGCGAGCAGTACTTC. It translates to CASSLVLAGEQYF.

This chain's CDR3 is CASSRTSGGAVYNEQFF. CDR3 nucleotides: TGTGCCAGCAGCCGCACTAGCGGGGGGGCGGTCTACAATGAGCAGTTCTTC. This sequence joins TRBV5-4 and TRBJ2-1; TRBD2 agrees at 13 bases. V lost 4 bases, J lost 3 bases, and 7 bases stayed unmatched. In germline, CDR1 is SGHNT, CDR2 YYREEE (reference sequence). The CDR3 extends over 17 amino acids.

The chain uses TRBV10-3 and TRBJ2-5, with D possibly being TRBD1 (5 bases). V was cut by 4 bases and J by 4 bases, with 13 bases left in between. The CDR3 extends over 14 amino acids. Per germline, CDR1 ENHRY and CDR2 SYGVKD. In DNA, the CDR3 is TGTGCCATCAGTGGTTTAGGGCAGGGAGAGACCCAGTACTTC. It yields the protein CAISGLGQGETQYF.

The CDR3: CASSQGAINQPQHF. CDR3 nucleotide sequence: TGCGCCAGCAGTCAGGGGGCGATCAATCAGCCCCAGCATTTT. This chain uses TRBV10-2 with TRBJ1-5; 8 bases line up with TRBD1. V lost 5 bases and J lost 3; bases outside the gene matches: 3. Germline CDR1 reads WSHSY; CDR2 reads SAAADI. This CDR3 spans 14 amino acids.

In DNA, the CDR3 is TGTGCCAGCAGTGAAAAAGGGGGACAGTTGAACACTGAAGCTTTCTTT. Amino acids: CASSEKGGQLNTEAFF. The chain has TRBV6-4 and TRBJ1-1; 7 bases map to TRBD1. The CDR3 sequence is 16 residues long. Germline CDR1 is MRHNA and CDR2 is SNTAGT. After removal of 3 bases from V and 0 bases from J, the junction contained 7 bases not matched to a gene.

The chain has TRBV3-1 (or the pseudogene TRBV3-2) and TRBJ1-1; D might be TRBD1 (6 bases). V lost 1 base and J 11 bases, leaving 17 bases between the germline ends. The CDR3 is 14 amino acids. The V gene's germline CDR1 is LGHDT and CDR2 YNNKEL (reference sequence). This chain's CDR3 is CASSQGAVTGMAFF. CDR3 bases: TGTGCCAGCAGCCAAGGAGCGGTTACAGGGATGGCTTTCTTT.

The V and J genes are TRBV19 and TRBJ2-3, with TRBD1 matching 9 bases. V lost 5 bases, J lost 3 bases, and 6 bases stayed unmatched. The CDR3 covers 15 residues. Germline V CDR1 and CDR2: LNHDA, SQIVND (reference sequence). CDR3 sequence: CASSQQGAKTDTQYF. CDR3 in DNA: TGTGCCAGTAGTCAACAGGGGGCGAAGACAGATACGCAGTATTTT. Variable domain in full (rest from reference TRBV19 and TRBJ2-3): DGGITQSPKYLFRKEGQNVTLSCEQNLNHDAMYWYRQDPGQGLRLIYYSQIVNDFQKGDIAEGYSVSREKKESFPLTVTSAQKNPTAFYLCASSQQGAKTDTQYFGPGTRLTVL.

J is TRBJ2-3 and V is TRBV5-4; 10 bases fit TRBD2. CDR3 length: 16 residues. The germline V gene encodes CDR1 SGHNT and CDR2 YYREEE (reference sequence). V trimming: 0 bases; J trimming: 3 bases; junction bases outside the gene matches: 4. The CDR3 DNA reads TGTGCCAGCAGCTTGGGATTAGCGGGGGGAACAGATACGCAGTATTTT. As protein: CASSLGLAGGTDTQYF.

The V and J genes are TRBV6-1 and TRBJ2-1; TRBD1 matches at 11 bases. Per the germline V gene, CDR1 is MNHNS and CDR2 is SASEGT. J was trimmed by 7 bases and V by 1 base; bases with no gene match: 9. CDR3 size: 17 residues. This CDR3 reads CASSEGKGDRGINEQFF. The DNA of the CDR3 is TGTGCCAGCAGTGAAGGAAAGGGGGACAGGGGGATAAATGAGCAGTTCTTC.

The chain employs TRBV27 and TRBJ1-6; 7 nucleotides agree with TRBD1. This CDR3 spans 19 amino acids. The V gene's germline CDR1 is MNHEY and CDR2 SMNVEV (reference sequence). The V segment lost 0 bases and the J segment 0 bases; nucleotides outside the gene matches: 8. CDR3 DNA sequence: TGTGCCAGCAGTTTATCGAAGGACAGGACCCGCTCCTATAATTCACCCCTCCACTTT. It yields the protein CASSLSKDRTRSYNSPLHF.

The V call is TRBV14, the J call TRBJ1-2; D uncertain. The CDR3 sequence is 14 residues long. V shed 2 bases and J shed 7 bases, with 14 bases lying between them. In germline, CDR1 is SGHDN, CDR2 FVKESK. CDR3 sequence: CASSQYTGGGGYTF. As DNA, the CDR3 is TGTGCCAGCAGCCAATACACGGGCGGCGGTGGCTACACCTTC.

The chain couples TRBV5-1 to TRBJ1-3, with D possibly matching TRBD1 (5 bases). The CDR3 has 16 amino acids. V lost 0 bases and J 4 bases, leaving 14 bases between the germline ends. Germline V gene data show CDR1 as SGHRS and CDR2 as YFSETQ. The CDR3 bases are TGCGCCAGCAGCTTGGGTTCCAGGGTGGAAGGAAACACCATATATTTT. Amino acids: CASSLGSRVEGNTIYF.

The CDR3: CASSLAGTSGGRKTQYF. The CDR3 bases are TGCGCCAGCAGCTTGGCCGGTACTAGCGGGGGGAGGAAGACCCAGTACTTC. The chain links TRBV5-1 to TRBJ2-5, with 12 bases identical to TRBD2. CDR3 length: 17 amino acids. J gave up 6 bases and V 0 bases, and 9 bases lay outside the gene matches. Germline V gene lookup returns CDR1 SGHRS and CDR2 YFSETQ.

The chain employs TRBV5-1 and TRBJ2-5, with 8 bases matching TRBD1. V lost 0 bases and J lost 1; bases outside the gene matches: 2. Per the germline V gene, CDR1 is SGHRS and CDR2 is YFSETQ. This CDR3 is built from 15 residues. In nucleotides, the CDR3 is TGCGCCAGCAGCTTGGGGACAGGGACCCAAGAGACCCAGTACTTC. Protein sequence: CASSLGTGTQETQYF. Drawing the rest from reference TRBV5-1 and TRBJ2-5, the complete variable domain is KAGVTQTPRYLIKTRGQQVTLSCSPISGHRSVSWYQQTPGQGLQFLFEYFSETQRNKGNFPGRFSGRQFSNSRSEMNVSTLELGDSALYLCASSLGTGTQETQYFGPGTRLLVL.

The chain joins TRBV3-1 (or the pseudogene TRBV3-2) to TRBJ2-7; no clear D. The V end was cut by 2 bases, the J end by 4 bases, with 9 bases between. The CDR3 loop spans 13 amino acids. Germline values: CDR1 LGHDT, CDR2 YNNKEL (reference sequence). DNA of the CDR3: TGTGCCAGCAGCCAACCTGGGGTTTACGAGCAGTACTTC. It specifies CASSQPGVYEQYF.

The chain carries TRBV7-6 and TRBJ1-5; 11 bases fit TRBD1. The CDR3 covers 16 residues. The V gene end was trimmed by 5 bases and the J gene end by 2 bases; junction bases not matched to a gene: 5. Germline assignment: CDR1 SGHVS and CDR2 FNYEAQ. The CDR3: CASSPGQGVGNQPQHF. DNA for the CDR3: TGTGCCAGCAGCCCGGGACAGGGGGTGGGCAATCAGCCCCAGCATTTT.

CDR3 region: CASSRGGGGNSPLHF. The CDR3 DNA reads as TGTGCCAGCAGTCGCGGAGGGGGGGGGAATTCACCCCTCCACTTT. This chain connects TRBV6-2 or TRBV6-3 to TRBJ1-6, with D perhaps matching TRBD1 (6 bases). V lost 5 bases and J 7 bases, leaving 15 bases between the germline ends. Germline-derived CDR1 and CDR2 are MNHEY and SVGEGT. The CDR3 spans 15 residues.

This clone was seen more than once but under ten times. The chain carries TRBV5-1 and TRBJ2-5, with 7 positions matching TRBD1. The CDR3 is 12 amino acids. The ends lost 10 bases at V and 3 bases at J; junction bases unmatched: 6. The germline CDR1 and CDR2 sequences are SGHRS and YFSETQ. The CDR3 DNA sequence: TGCGCCTCCTCTACAGGGGAAGAGACCCAGTACTTC. Amino acids: CASSTGEETQYF.

The J gene is TRBJ1-1, the V gene TRBV5-1; D is unresolved. CDR1 is SGHRS, CDR2 YFSETQ, per germline. With 2 bases removed from V and 2 bases from J, the gap between germline ends came to 7 bases. The CDR3 has 13 amino acids. Here the CDR3 reads CASSLQPNTEAFF. For the CDR3, the DNA is TGCGCCAGCAGCTTACAGCCAAACACTGAAGCTTTCTTT. Looking up the rest from reference TRBV5-1 and TRBJ1-1 gives the full variable domain: KAGVTQTPRYLIKTRGQQVTLSCSPISGHRSVSWYQQTPGQGLQFLFEYFSETQRNKGNFPGRFSGRQFSNSRSEMNVSTLELGDSALYLCASSLQPNTEAFFGQGTRLTVV.

This chain joins TRBV18 and TRBJ2-7; 9 nucleotides agree with TRBD1. Germline V CDR1 and CDR2: KGHSH, LQKENI. V dropped 3 bases and J dropped 5; count of bases not matched to a gene: 5. CDR3 length equals 14 residues. CDR3 amino acids: CASSPDRGGNEQYF. Here the CDR3 DNA reads TGTGCCAGCTCACCGGACAGGGGCGGAAACGAGCAGTACTTC.

In its sample, this clone was seen once. The chain joins TRBV6-6 to TRBJ1-4; D remains ambiguous. Trimming removed 5 bases from V and 4 bases from J, with 14 bases in between. Looked up from germline, CDR1 is MNHNY and CDR2 is SVGAGI (reference sequence). The CDR3 sequence is 15 residues long. CDR3: CASSPRGSVNEKLFF. Written as DNA, the CDR3 is TGTGCCAGCAGTCCCCGTGGCAGCGTTAATGAAAAACTGTTTTTT.

The J gene is TRBJ2-7, the V gene TRBV7-2, with D hard to call. The germline gives CDR1 SGHTA, CDR2 FQGNSA. Trimming left V 3 bases short and J 4 bases short, with 4 bases between. CDR3 length: 11 amino acids. CDR3 nucleotide sequence: TGTGCCAGCAGCTTTAGATACGAGCAGTACTTC. Protein product: CASSFRYEQYF.

The chain links TRBV19 to TRBJ2-6; perhaps TRBD2 as D (5 bases). The V gene's germline CDR1 is LNHDA and CDR2 SQIVND (reference sequence). The CDR3 sequence is 15 residues long. The V and J ends lost 5 bases and 3 bases respectively, with 11 bases between them. CDR3 sequence (DNA): TGTGCCAGTAGTCCGCTGAGCGGTGGGGCCAACGTCCTGACTTTC. Translated, it gives CASSPLSGGANVLTF.

This clone showed up just a few times. The chain carries TRBV6-1 and TRBJ1-5; unclear D gene. The CDR3 extends over 13 amino acids. Trimming cost V 3 bases and J 4 bases, with 7 bases left between them. Per the germline V gene, CDR1 is MNHNS and CDR2 is SASEGT. CDR3 protein: CASSESANQPQHF. The CDR3 DNA follows: TGTGCCAGCAGTGAGAGCGCGAATCAGCCCCAGCATTTT.